This T cell receptor (beta chain) came from a study of blood T cell repertoires in COVID-19. Study-level information: T cells, B-cell-depleted T cells, or PBMCs provided the cDNA or gDNA that served as material.

In the original workflow: Amplifying reference gene primers gave estimates of nucleated cell counts. The assay was immunoSEQ multiplex PCR, and TCRdb's table has in-frame clones only and misses some. D and trimming come from the DNA, and the V and J calls and clone size come from that table. This sample carries roughly 280,000 clones, approximately 86% of them seen once, and the ten largest clones take just under 9%. V was pared by 5 bases and J by 2 bases, with 1 base of the junction left unmatched. Germline CDR1 reads SGHTA; CDR2 reads FQGTGA. This CDR3 contains 14 residues. Sequenced sample: peripheral blood. The receptor comes from a man in his forties with active or convalescent COVID-19. The V call is TRBV7-3, the J call TRBJ2-2; TRBD1 matches at 8 bases. In nucleotides, the CDR3 is TGTGCCAGCAGCGGGACAGGAAACACCGGGGAGCTGTTTTTT. Amino acids: CASSGTGNTGELFF.